Listed below are T cell receptor beta chains from one sample, sequenced in a study of T cell repertoires in cytomegalovirus infection. MiXCR, applied by TCRdb to the reads, yields one record per CDR3 protein. The sample lists 150,000 to 160,000 distinct CDR3 sequences; about a quarter were seen once. The sequenced material came from PBMCs. The receptors shown here come from a human donor in good health (CMV status not recorded). Some clones in this sample may be carry-over from other donors' samples. The CDR3 runs from the conserved cysteine through the conserved F or W. The D gene is left open where the match is weak. Rows may omit the clone size; those that give it use once, few, many or a size class.

D: -; size: -; V: TRBV28; length: 15; J: TRBJ2-1; DNA: TGTGCCAGCAGTTTACTGAGAGGGGTAAACAATGAGCAGTTCTTC; CDR3: CASSLLRGVNNEQFF
D: -; size: -; V: TRBV5-1; length: 14; J: TRBJ2-1; DNA: TGCGCCAGCAGCTTGGTGTATGGGGGGACTGAGCAGTTCTTC; CDR3: CASSLVYGGTEQFF
D: TRBD2; size: few; V: TRBV2; length: 14; J: TRBJ2-1; DNA: TGTGCCACCCGCGGACTAGCGGGTTACAATGAGCAGTTCTTC; CDR3: CATRGLAGYNEQFF
D: -; size: few; V: TRBV9; length: 15; J: TRBJ1-5; DNA: TGTGCCAGCAGCGTAGCGGGGTGGGAGTCCCAGCCCCAGCATTTT; CDR3: CASSVAGWESQPQHF
D: -; size: -; V: TRBV5-4; length: 15; J: TRBJ2-2; DNA: TGTGCCAGCAGCGTACAGGGTTCGAACACCGGGGAGCTGTTTTTT; CDR3: CASSVQGSNTGELFF
D: -; size: -; V: TRBV12-3/TRBV12-4; length: 14; J: TRBJ2-5; DNA: TGTGCCAGCAGCCATGGGACATTTCAAGAGACCCAGTACTTC; CDR3: CASSHGTFQETQYF
D: TRBD2; size: many; V: TRBV7-6; length: 18; J: TRBJ2-1; DNA: TGTGCCAGCAGCTTTCCCTCTACTAGCGGACGTACCGGCGATGAGCAGTTCTTC; CDR3: CASSFPSTSGRTGDEQFF
D: -; size: few; V: TRBV29-1; length: 10; J: TRBJ2-7; DNA: TGCAGCGTTGGACAGGACGAGCAGTACTTC; CDR3: CSVGQDEQYF
D: -; size: -; V: TRBV6-5; length: 15; J: TRBJ2-1; DNA: TGTGCCAGCAGTTACTCGACGCTATTAAGAAATGAGCAGTTCTTC; CDR3: CASSYSTLLRNEQFF
D: -; size: few; V: TRBV12-3/TRBV12-4; length: 13; J: TRBJ2-3; DNA: TGTGCCAGCAGTTCGGGACAAACAGATACGCAGTATTTT; CDR3: CASSSGQTDTQYF
D: -; size: few; V: TRBV5-6; length: 14; J: TRBJ2-1; DNA: TGTGCCAGCAGCTTAGCGTTAGCCCCCAATGAGCAGTTCTTC; CDR3: CASSLALAPNEQFF
D: -; size: many; V: TRBV7-8; length: 13; J: TRBJ2-1; DNA: TGTGCCAGCAGCTTAGAAAGGATGGCGGGGCAGTTCTTC; CDR3: CASSLERMAGQFF
D: -; size: few; V: TRBV27; length: 13; J: TRBJ2-7; DNA: TGTGCCAGCAGCTGGGCCGTATCCTACGAGCAGTACTTC; CDR3: CASSWAVSYEQYF
D: TRBD2; size: -; V: TRBV7-9; length: 17; J: TRBJ2-3; DNA: TGTGCCAGCAGCTTCGGACTAGCGGGGGCCCGCACAGATACGCAGTATTTT; CDR3: CASSFGLAGARTDTQYF
D: -; size: -; V: TRBV6-5; length: 14; J: TRBJ2-4; DNA: TGTGCCAGCAGTTACGATCTAGCCAAAAACATTCAGTACTTC; CDR3: CASSYDLAKNIQYF
D: TRBD1; size: -; V: TRBV5-1; length: 13; J: TRBJ2-2; DNA: TGCGCCAGCAGCTTGGACAGGGGGCGCGAGCTGTTTTTT; CDR3: CASSLDRGRELFF
D: -; size: -; V: TRBV7-6; length: 14; J: TRBJ2-5; DNA: TGTGCTAGCAGCCCAGGGAGCGGTGAAGAGACCCAGTACTTC; CDR3: CASSPGSGEETQYF
D: -; size: -; V: TRBV11-2; length: 12; J: TRBJ1-4; DNA: TGTGCCAGCAGCTTAACAGGGGAAAAACTGTTTTTT; CDR3: CASSLTGEKLFF
D: TRBD2; size: few; V: TRBV28; length: 15; J: TRBJ2-1; DNA: TGTGCCAGCAGTACTAGCGGGAGCCACCTCAATGAGCAGTTCTTC; CDR3: CASSTSGSHLNEQFF
D: TRBD1; size: -; V: TRBV27; length: 17; J: TRBJ2-1; DNA: TGTGCCAGCACCAAACTACCCGGGACAGGGTTGATCAATGAGCAGTTCTTC; CDR3: CASTKLPGTGLINEQFF
D: -; size: -; V: TRBV7-2; length: 16; J: TRBJ1-4; DNA: TGTGCCAGCAGCCACTCGCTGGGCGCGGCTAATGAAAAACTGTTTTTT; CDR3: CASSHSLGAANEKLFF
D: -; size: once; V: TRBV29-1; length: 12; J: TRBJ1-2; DNA: TGCAGCGTTGAATCAGTGGCGAGCGGCTACACCTTC; CDR3: CSVESVASGYTF
D: -; size: many; V: TRBV7-9; length: 14; J: TRBJ2-7; DNA: TGTGCCAGCAGCTCCGAGACTAGTACAGTCGAGCAGTACTTC; CDR3: CASSSETSTVEQYF
D: -; size: -; V: TRBV12-3/TRBV12-4; length: 13; J: TRBJ1-5; DNA: TGTGCCAGCAGTGTTATGGGGGATCAGCCCCAGCATTTT; CDR3: CASSVMGDQPQHF
D: -; size: once; V: TRBV28; length: 16; J: TRBJ2-4; DNA: TGTGCCAGCAGTCCCGGGACCATGGCGACCAAAAACATTCAGTACTTC; CDR3: CASSPGTMATKNIQYF
D: -; size: -; V: TRBV7-9; length: 16; J: TRBJ1-4; DNA: TGTGCCAGCAGCCAAAATCGGAGACAGGTTAATGAAAAACTGTTTTTT; CDR3: CASSQNRRQVNEKLFF
D: -; size: few; V: TRBV5-1; length: 13; J: TRBJ2-1; DNA: TGCGCCAGCAGCCGGGACGGACTTTTGGAGCAGTTCTTC; CDR3: CASSRDGLLEQFF
D: -; size: few; V: TRBV28; length: 14; J: TRBJ2-7; DNA: TGTGCCAGCAGTCTTGACGGTCCACCCTACGAGCAGTACTTC; CDR3: CASSLDGPPYEQYF
D: -; size: many; V: TRBV7-2; length: 14; J: TRBJ1-2; DNA: TGTGCCAGCAGCGCGGAGGGGGTGGGCTATGGCTACACCTTC; CDR3: CASSAEGVGYGYTF